The T cell receptor beta chain described here comes from a study of blood T cell repertoires in COVID-19. Study-wide background: The United States, Italy and Spain supplied acute and convalescent COVID-19 samples.

In the original workflow: The authors estimated nucleated cell counts from reference gene primer amplification. This table comes from immunoSEQ multiplex PCR, and its TCRdb copy is limited to in-frame clones, with some not included. V, J and clone size were drawn from that table, and D and trimming were deduced from the DNA. The sample lists about 220,000 clones, about 86% occurring once. V shed 4 bases and J shed 0 bases, with 10 bases lying between them. Per the germline V gene, CDR1 is LNHDA and CDR2 is SQIVND (reference sequence). The CDR3 is 15 residues long. This receptor was obtained from a woman aged 50 to 60 with COVID-19, enrolled during active disease. Input material: peripheral blood. V and J are TRBV19 and TRBJ1-3; D not certain. The CDR3 DNA follows: TGTGCCAGTAGTAAAAGCGAAAACTCTGGAAACACCATATATTTT. It encodes CASSKSENSGNTIYF. The variable domain in full, completed from reference TRBV19 and TRBJ1-3, reads DGGITQSPKYLFRKEGQNVTLSCEQNLNHDAMYWYRQDPGQGLRLIYYSQIVNDFQKGDIAEGYSVSREKKESFPLTVTSAQKNPTAFYLCASSKSENSGNTIYFGEGSWLTVV.